Described below is a single T cell receptor beta chain sequence and its context. Its antigen is unidentified. The data were obtained in a study of T cell responses to AZD1222 COVID-19 vaccine. Across the study: Second doses that came at about 4 or about 12 weeks were put together. Study-wide points: Only six individuals given AZD1222 were seropositive at baseline. With two AZD1222 doses given, Spike-specific TCR breadth and depth both rose.

TCRdb's table, derived via immunoSEQ multiplex PCR, lists solely in-frame clones and lacks some. The table shows 120,000 to 150,000 clones, with roughly 91% occurring only once. Trimming took 8 bases from V and 6 from J; bases not matched to a gene: 8. Germline CDR1 is SGHTA and CDR2 is FQGTGA. The length of the CDR3 is 15 residues. The chain carries TRBV7-3 and TRBJ1-6; 9 bases line up with TRBD1. The TCR was taken from an adult in good health. The starting material was peripheral blood, obtained on day 0 of AZD1222 vaccination. The CDR3 loop reads CASARTGAGNSPLHF. CDR3 nucleotide sequence: TGTGCCAGCGCCCGGACAGGGGCCGGTAATTCACCCCTCCACTTT.